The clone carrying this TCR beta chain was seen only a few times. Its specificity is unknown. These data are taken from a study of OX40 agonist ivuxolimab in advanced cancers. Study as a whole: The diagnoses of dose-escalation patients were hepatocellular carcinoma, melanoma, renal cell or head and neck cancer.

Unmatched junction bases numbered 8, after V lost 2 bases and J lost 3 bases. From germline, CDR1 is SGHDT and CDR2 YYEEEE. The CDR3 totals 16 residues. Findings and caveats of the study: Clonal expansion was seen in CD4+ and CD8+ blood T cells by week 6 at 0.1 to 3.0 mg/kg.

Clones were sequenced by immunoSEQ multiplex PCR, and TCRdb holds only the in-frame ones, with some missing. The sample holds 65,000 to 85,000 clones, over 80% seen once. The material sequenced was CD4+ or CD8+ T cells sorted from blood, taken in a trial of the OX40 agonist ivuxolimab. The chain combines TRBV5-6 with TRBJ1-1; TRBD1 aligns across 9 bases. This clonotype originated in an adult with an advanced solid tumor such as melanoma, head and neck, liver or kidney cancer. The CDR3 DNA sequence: TGTGCCAGCAGCTTTTACAGGGGGCGCGGCCACACTGAAGCTTTCTTT. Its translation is CASSFYRGRGHTEAFF.